The 24 T cell receptor beta chains listed next were all sequenced from one sample in a study of a mutant IDH1 vaccine in newly diagnosed glioma. Assay: immunoSEQ multiplex PCR; the TCRdb copy retains only in-frame clones and omits some. The sample contains 50,000 or so clones, roughly 84% of which appear only once. Their antigens are not known. Time point specified: week 47, end of study. Every single dose of the vaccine, 300 ug of mutant IDH1 20-mer peptide, came with topical imiquimod. This specimen was PBMCs, taken from a glioma patient whose treatment included an IDH1 peptide vaccine. All receptors derive from a woman in her 30s with glioma. Some clones in this sample may be carry-over from other donors' samples.

The chain carries TRBV13 and TRBJ2-7; the D gene is possibly TRBD1 (6 bases). This CDR3 has 15 amino acids. Germline values: CDR1 PRHDT, CDR2 FYEKMQ (reference sequence). Trimming took off 1 base at V and 4 bases at J, with 14 bases between the two ends. The CDR3 is CASSLAEAGDYEQYF. The CDR3 DNA reads TGTGCCAGCAGCTTAGCCGAGGCAGGGGATTACGAGCAGTACTTC.

The genes are TRBV30 and TRBJ2-1, with TRBD1 identical over 11 bases. Looked up from germline, CDR1 is GTSNPN and CDR2 is SVGIG (reference sequence). J was trimmed by 0 bases and V by 0 bases; bases with no gene match: 13. The CDR3 covers 20 residues. CDR3 loop: CAWSVGPGQGGSISYNEQFF. CDR3 sequence (DNA): TGTGCCTGGAGTGTAGGGCCGGGACAGGGGGGCTCTATCTCCTACAATGAGCAGTTCTTC.

The chain is built from TRBV19 and TRBJ2-7, with a tentative D call TRBD2 (5 bases). Trimming took 0 bases from V and 4 from J, leaving 7 bases between them. The CDR3 has 13 amino acids. The V gene's germline CDR1 is LNHDA and CDR2 SQIVND (reference sequence). The CDR3 loop reads CASSIDRRYEQYF. In nucleotides, the CDR3 is TGTGCCAGTAGTATAGACAGGAGGTACGAGCAGTACTTC.

The chain combines TRBV7-9 with TRBJ2-5; perhaps TRBD2 as D (5 bases). The CDR3 has 14 amino acids. Germline loops: CDR1 SEHNR, CDR2 FQNEAQ (reference sequence). V lost 5 bases, J lost 4 bases, and 14 bases lay in between. The CDR3 is CASSPPGEGETQYF. DNA of the CDR3: TGTGCCAGCAGCCCCCCCGGGGAAGGAGAGACCCAGTACTTC.

The chain joins TRBV7-9 to TRBJ1-2; TRBD1 is a possible D gene (6 bases). The CDR3 length is 14 residues. Germline CDR1 and CDR2: SEHNR and FQNEAQ (reference sequence). Trimming removed 1 base from V and 4 bases from J, with 10 bases in between. CDR3 nucleotide sequence: TGTGCCAGCAGCTTAGAAGAGACAGGCTATGGCTACACCTTC. Encoded protein: CASSLEETGYGYTF.

V and J are TRBV6-6 and TRBJ2-1; D possibly corresponds to TRBD2 (5 bases). Germline V gene data show CDR1 as MNHNY and CDR2 as SVGAGI (reference sequence). Trimming took 1 base from V and 8 from J, leaving 15 bases between them. There are 15 residues in the CDR3. Here the CDR3 reads CASSYLGLLTDEQFF. The CDR3 DNA is TGTGCCAGCAGTTACTTAGGACTTCTTACGGATGAGCAGTTCTTC.

The chain employs TRBV11-3 and TRBJ1-1; D uncertain. Trimming left V 3 bases short and J 1 base short, with 6 bases between. The germline V gene encodes CDR1 SGHNT and CDR2 YENEEA. The CDR3 has 13 residues. The CDR3 loop reads CASSFVENTEAFF. CDR3 sequence (DNA): TGTGCCAGCAGCTTTGTAGAGAACACTGAAGCTTTCTTT.

This chain links TRBV19 with TRBJ2-6; a weak D match, TRBD1 (6 bases). CDR1 is LNHDA, CDR2 SQIVND, per germline (reference sequence). This CDR3 has 16 amino acids. Trimming pared 6 bases from V and 4 bases from J, leaving 16 bases between. The CDR3 protein is CASSSPRGAGANVLTF. In DNA form, the CDR3 reads TGTGCCAGTAGCTCCCCCAGGGGCGCAGGGGCCAACGTCCTGACTTTC.

The CDR3 nucleotides are TGTGCCAGCAGCCCCAGGGGACTATTACAAGAGACCCAGTACTTC. Its translation is CASSPRGLLQETQYF. This chain uses TRBV11-3 with TRBJ2-5; D may be TRBD2 (7 bases). Germline V gene data show CDR1 as SGHNT and CDR2 as YENEEA. The CDR3 runs 15 residues. V was shortened by 5 bases and J by 2 bases, with 15 bases between the two germline ends.

The chain has TRBV14 and TRBJ2-1; possible D gene TRBD1, 5 bases. This CDR3 has 11 residues. V was pared by 2 bases and J by 10 bases, with 6 bases between. CDR1 and CDR2 (germline): SGHDN, FVKESK. CDR3: CASSQHREQFF. Here the CDR3 DNA reads TGTGCCAGCAGCCAACACAGGGAGCAGTTCTTC. The whole variable domain, remainder taken from reference TRBV14 and TRBJ2-1, is EAGVTQFPSHSVIEKGQTVTLRCDPISGHDNLYWYRRVMGKEIKFLLHFVKESKQDESGMPNNRFLAERTGGTYSTLKVQPAELEDSGVYFCASSQHREQFFGPGTRLTVL.

This clone was detected a few times. J is TRBJ2-1 and V is TRBV4-1; the D is unclear. Between the trimmed V and J ends, which lost 7 bases and 5 bases, there was a span of 15 bases. The CDR3 is 14 amino acids. From germline, CDR1 is MGHRA and CDR2 YSYEKL. CDR3 sequence reads: CASTPEASDNEQFF. CDR3 coding DNA: TGCGCCAGCACCCCTGAGGCGTCCGACAATGAGCAGTTCTTC.

The chain joins TRBV30 to TRBJ1-4; D uncertain. Trimming cost V 7 bases and J 6 bases, with 9 bases left between them. The CDR3 extends over 11 amino acids. Germline values: CDR1 GTSNPN, CDR2 SVGIG (reference sequence). The CDR3 nucleotides are TGTGCCTTGGATACCGATGAAAAACTGTTTTTT. This translates into CALDTDEKLFF.

This chain links TRBV18 with TRBJ1-1, with D possibly being TRBD1 (5 bases). The CDR3 covers 14 residues. Germline CDR1 reads KGHSH; CDR2 reads LQKENI. The V and J ends lost 6 bases and 7 bases respectively, with 18 bases between them. The CDR3 coding sequence is TGTGCCAGCTCTCCTCCGGGACGAAAGGATGAAGCTTTCTTT. Amino acids: CASSPPGRKDEAFF.

CDR3 bases: TGTGCCAGCAGCTCCTTCTATGGCTACACCTTC. Translating it yields CASSSFYGYTF. The rearrangement uses TRBV5-6 and TRBJ1-2, with D hard to call. Germline CDR1 reads SGHDT; CDR2 reads YYEEEE. V was pared by 3 bases and J by 4 bases, with 4 bases between. The CDR3 totals 11 residues.

A single count supports this clone. The rearrangement joins TRBV9 to TRBJ2-7, with D hard to call. V was clipped by 0 bases and J by 1 base, with 8 bases between them. Germline V CDR1 and CDR2: SGDLS, YYNGEE. CDR3 size: 14 residues. CDR3 bases: TGTGCCAGCAGCGTAGGGGCGGAATCCTACGAGCAGTACTTC. Translated: CASSVGAESYEQYF.

This sequence joins TRBV30 and TRBJ2-7, with 11 nucleotides matching TRBD2. This CDR3 has 15 residues. V shed 1 base, J shed 2 bases, and the junction held 4 bases outside the gene matches. The germline CDR1 and CDR2 sequences are GTSNPN and SVGIG (reference sequence). The CDR3 is CAWSGGLAGPYEQYF. The CDR3 bases are TGTGCCTGGAGTGGAGGACTAGCGGGCCCCTACGAGCAGTACTTC.

The genes are TRBV2 and TRBJ1-5, with D possibly matching TRBD1 (5 bases). The CDR3 totals 15 residues. CDR1 is SNHLY and CDR2 is FYNNEI in the germline V gene. Trimming took 6 bases from V and 4 from J, leaving 16 bases between them. CDR3 sequence reads: CASRAQGILNQPQHF. In DNA form, the CDR3 reads TGTGCCAGCAGAGCCCAGGGAATATTAAATCAGCCCCAGCATTTT.

This clone was picked up one time. V and J are TRBV5-1 and TRBJ2-1, with 8 bases fitting TRBD2. Germline V lookup: CDR1 SGHRS, CDR2 YFSETQ. CDR3 size: 15 residues. V lost 7 bases to trimming and J lost 0 bases; unmatched junction nucleotides: 6. The CDR3 region has the DNA TGCGCCAGCTCGCGGGGGGTAGGCTCCTACAATGAGCAGTTCTTC. This codes for CASSRGVGSYNEQFF.

The chain links TRBV4-1 to TRBJ2-1; weak D call: TRBD2 (8 bases). Trimming removed 4 bases at V and 9 bases at J, with 19 bases between. The CDR3 consists of 15 residues. Germline CDR1 is MGHRA and CDR2 is YSYEKL. The CDR3 loop reads CASSRSGGPGGEQFF. CDR3 in DNA: TGCGCCAGCAGCCGGTCGGGAGGGCCAGGGGGTGAGCAGTTCTTC.

The chain combines TRBV5-1 with TRBJ2-7; 10 bases agree with TRBD1. J was trimmed by 6 bases and V by 1 base; bases with no gene match: 4. This CDR3 is 14 amino acids long. Germline V gene data show CDR1 as SGHRS and CDR2 as YFSETQ. The DNA for the CDR3 is TGCGCCAGCAGCTTGAGGGACAGGGGAGGCGAGCAGTACTTC. This encodes CASSLRDRGGEQYF.

The rearrangement joins TRBV25-1 to TRBJ2-2; TRBD2 aligns across 8 bases. Germline trimming cut 1 base from V and 6 bases from J; bases unmatched to any gene: 10. Germline V gives CDR1 MGHDK, CDR2 SYGVNS. The CDR3 contains 17 residues. CDR3 in amino acids: CASSESTGGAGAGELFF. In nucleotides, the CDR3 is TGTGCCAGCAGTGAATCAACGGGAGGGGCCGGCGCCGGGGAGCTGTTTTTT.

The chain joins TRBV6-5 to TRBJ1-5; D is possibly TRBD1 (5 bases). The CDR3 runs 14 residues. CDR1 and CDR2 from the germline V gene are MNHEY and SVGAGI. The V end was cut by 2 bases, the J end by 3 bases, with 8 bases between. The CDR3: CASSYRGFNQPQHF. The DNA for the CDR3 is TGTGCCAGCAGTTACAGGGGCTTCAATCAGCCCCAGCATTTT.

This clone was found once. The chain recombines TRBV6-1 with TRBJ1-1, with 10 bases matching TRBD1. Trimming took 4 bases from V and 5 from J; bases not matched to a gene: 7. The germline gives CDR1 MNHNS, CDR2 SASEGT. The CDR3 is made up of 15 amino acids. The CDR3 spells CASSVGTGAITEAFF. In DNA form, the CDR3 reads TGTGCCAGCAGTGTCGGGACAGGGGCGATAACTGAAGCTTTCTTT.

The chain employs TRBV19 and TRBJ2-1; perhaps TRBD2 as D (6 bases). Trimming removed 7 bases from V and 9 bases from J, with 16 bases in between. Germline lookup yields CDR1 LNHDA and CDR2 SQIVND (reference sequence). The CDR3 consists of 13 residues. CDR3 sequence reads: CASTPWRDGEQFF. The CDR3 DNA is TGTGCCAGTACCCCCTGGCGGGATGGTGAGCAGTTCTTC.